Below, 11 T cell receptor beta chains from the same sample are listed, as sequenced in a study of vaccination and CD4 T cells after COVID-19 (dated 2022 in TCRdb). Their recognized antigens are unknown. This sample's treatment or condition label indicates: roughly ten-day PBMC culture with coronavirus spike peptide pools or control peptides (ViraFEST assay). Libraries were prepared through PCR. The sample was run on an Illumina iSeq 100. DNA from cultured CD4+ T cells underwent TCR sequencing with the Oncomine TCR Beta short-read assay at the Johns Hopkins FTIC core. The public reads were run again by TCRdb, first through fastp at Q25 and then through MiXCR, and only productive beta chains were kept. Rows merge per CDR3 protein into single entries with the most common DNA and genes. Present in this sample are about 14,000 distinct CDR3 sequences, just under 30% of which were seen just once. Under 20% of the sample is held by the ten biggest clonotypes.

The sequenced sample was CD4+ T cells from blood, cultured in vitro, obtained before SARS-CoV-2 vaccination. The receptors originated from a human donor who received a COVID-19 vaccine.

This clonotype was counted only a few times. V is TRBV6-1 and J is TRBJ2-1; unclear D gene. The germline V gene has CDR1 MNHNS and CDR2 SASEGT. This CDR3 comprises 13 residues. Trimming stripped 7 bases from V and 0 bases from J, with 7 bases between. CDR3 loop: CASKANSYNEQFF. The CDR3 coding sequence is TGTGCCAGCAAAGCGAACTCCTACAATGAGCAGTTCTTC.

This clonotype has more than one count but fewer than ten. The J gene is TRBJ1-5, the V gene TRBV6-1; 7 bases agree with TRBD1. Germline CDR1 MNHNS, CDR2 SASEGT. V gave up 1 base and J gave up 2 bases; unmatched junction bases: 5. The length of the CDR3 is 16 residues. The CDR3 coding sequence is TGTGCCAGCAGTGAAGGAAGGGGGCTTGGCAATCAGCCCCAGCATTTT. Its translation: CASSEGRGLGNQPQHF.

CDR3 sequence reads: CSARKGGGGGYEQYF. The CDR3 coding sequence is TGCAGTGCTAGAAAGGGCGGCGGGGGGGGGTACGAGCAGTACTTC. V gene TRBV20-1 combines with J gene TRBJ2-7, with 9 bases matching TRBD2. J gave up 4 bases and V 2 bases, and 9 bases lay outside the gene matches. Germline CDR1 is DFQATT and CDR2 is SNEGSKA (reference sequence). This CDR3 region has 15 residues.

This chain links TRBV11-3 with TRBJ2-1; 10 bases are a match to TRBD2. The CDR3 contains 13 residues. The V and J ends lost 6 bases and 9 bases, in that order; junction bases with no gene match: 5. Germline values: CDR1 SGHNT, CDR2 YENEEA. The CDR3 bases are TGTGCCAGCAGTAATATAGCGGGGGGTGAGCAGTTCTTC. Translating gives CASSNIAGGEQFF.

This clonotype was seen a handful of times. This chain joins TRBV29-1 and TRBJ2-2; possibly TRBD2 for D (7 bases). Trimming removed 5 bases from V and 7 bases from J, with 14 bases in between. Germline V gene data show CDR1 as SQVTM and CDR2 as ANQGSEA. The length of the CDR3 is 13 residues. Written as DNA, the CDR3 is TGCAGCGTTAATACAGGGAGGGTCGGGGAGCTGTTTTTT. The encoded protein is CSVNTGRVGELFF.

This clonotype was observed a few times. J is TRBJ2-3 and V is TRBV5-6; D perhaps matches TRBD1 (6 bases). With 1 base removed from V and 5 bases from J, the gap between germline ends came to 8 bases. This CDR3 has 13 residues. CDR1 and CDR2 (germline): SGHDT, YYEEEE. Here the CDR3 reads CASSLSRGDTQYF. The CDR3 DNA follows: TGTGCCAGCAGCTTGAGCAGGGGAGATACGCAGTATTTT.

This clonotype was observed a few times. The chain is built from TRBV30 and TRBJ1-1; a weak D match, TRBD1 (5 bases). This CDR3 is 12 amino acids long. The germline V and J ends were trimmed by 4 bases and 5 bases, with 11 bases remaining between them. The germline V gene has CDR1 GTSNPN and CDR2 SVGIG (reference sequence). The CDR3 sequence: CAWIPGGTEAFF. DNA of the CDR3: TGTGCCTGGATCCCGGGGGGGACTGAAGCTTTCTTT.

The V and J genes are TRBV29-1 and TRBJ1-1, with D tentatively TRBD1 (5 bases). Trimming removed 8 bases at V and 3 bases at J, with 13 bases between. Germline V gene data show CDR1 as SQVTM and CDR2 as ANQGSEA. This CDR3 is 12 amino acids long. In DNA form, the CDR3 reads TGCAGCCTCCAGGGTTTGTACACTGAAGCTTTCTTT. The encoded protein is CSLQGLYTEAFF.

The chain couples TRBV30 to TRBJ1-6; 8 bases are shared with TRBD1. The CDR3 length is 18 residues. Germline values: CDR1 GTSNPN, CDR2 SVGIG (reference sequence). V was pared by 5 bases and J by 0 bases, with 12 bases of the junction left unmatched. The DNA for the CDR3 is TGTGCCTGGGGAATCCCAGGGGGCATAAGCTCCTATAATTCACCCCTCCACTTT. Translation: CAWGIPGGISSYNSPLHF.

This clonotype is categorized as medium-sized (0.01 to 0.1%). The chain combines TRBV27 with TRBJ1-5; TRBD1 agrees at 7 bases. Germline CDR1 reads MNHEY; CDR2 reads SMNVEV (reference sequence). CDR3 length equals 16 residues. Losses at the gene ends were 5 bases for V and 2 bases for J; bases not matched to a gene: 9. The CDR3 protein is CASSPRQGEGNQPQHF. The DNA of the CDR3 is TGTGCCAGCAGTCCCCGACAGGGAGAGGGCAATCAGCCCCAGCATTTT.

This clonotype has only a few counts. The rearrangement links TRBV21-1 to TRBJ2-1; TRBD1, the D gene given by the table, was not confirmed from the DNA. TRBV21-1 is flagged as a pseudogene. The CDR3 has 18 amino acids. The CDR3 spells CASSKGGQGLAFYNEQFF. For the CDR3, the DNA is TGTGCCAGCAGCAAAGGAGGGCAGGGGCTAGCCTTCTACAATGAGCAGTTCTTC.